This T cell receptor (beta chain) is from a study of blood T cell repertoires in COVID-19. As processed by the authors: By means of reference gene primer amplification, nucleated cell counts were estimated. The assay was immunoSEQ multiplex PCR, and TCRdb's table has in-frame clones only and misses some. V and J calls and clone size follow that table, whereas D and trimming were derived from the DNA. Altogether a few hundred thousand clones are present, approximately 86% being singletons, with the ten largest covering 7.1%. The ends lost 0 bases at V and 5 bases at J; junction bases unmatched: 9. Germline V gives CDR1 SGDLS, CDR2 YYNGEE. This CDR3 has 16 amino acids.

The receptor was isolated from a woman aged 55-69 years with COVID-19, enrolled during active disease. The J gene is TRBJ2-7, the V gene TRBV9; 9 nucleotides line up with TRBD1. Sample: peripheral blood. DNA of the CDR3: TGTGCCAGCAGCGTAGGGCCCGGGACAGGGTTTAACGAGCAGTACTTC. Translation gives CASSVGPGTGFNEQYF.